The TCR beta chain under discussion was sequenced for a study of blood T cell repertoires in COVID-19. The overall study: From T cells, B-cell-depleted T cells, or PBMCs came the material, which was cDNA or gDNA.

Followed longitudinally, the Seattle patients had been enrolled during active infection. This clone is a singleton in its sample. The V segment lost 7 bases and the J segment 0 bases; nucleotides outside the gene matches: 12. The CDR3 has 17 residues. Looked up from germline, CDR1 is MDHEN and CDR2 is SYDVKM. Authors' processing steps: The assay estimated nucleated cells by amplifying reference gene primers. Assay used: immunoSEQ multiplex PCR; TCRdb lists only in-frame clones, some missing. V, J and clone size derive from that table, while D and trimming were established from the DNA sequence. The repertoire includes roughly 130,000 clones, roughly three quarters of them detected once, and approximately 5.2% sits in the top ten.

Input material: peripheral blood. The chain has TRBV28 and TRBJ1-5; 7 bases fit TRBD1. The clonotype was recovered from a woman in her seventies with COVID-19, enrolled during active disease. CDR3 sequence reads: CASIGDSHIISNQPQHF. The CDR3 DNA is TGTGCCAGCATCGGGGACAGCCACATTATTAGCAATCAGCCCCAGCATTTT.